This T cell receptor (beta chain) is from a study of regulatory T cells in long-lasting Graves disease. General observations from the study: With persistent disease, TRBV28, TRBJ1-2 and TRBJ2-5 were the favored segments.

Specified time point: newly diagnosed GD, antithyroid drugs for less than 3 months. Researchers made the TCR library from RNA that was extracted from PBMCs. The authors diagnosed Graves' disease using American Thyroid Association guidelines. For this clonotype: The target antigen is unknown.

Arm-PCR of CDR3 regions and iRepertoire HTBI primers were used to build TCR beta libraries. MiXCR was run by TCRdb on the multiplex PCR reads, yielding one entry per CDR3 protein. The sample contains approximately 400,000 distinct CDR3 sequences, more than 13% of which appear only once. The CDR3 spans 18 residues. Germline V lookup: CDR1 KGHDR, CDR2 SFDVKD. V lost 0 bases, J lost 6 bases, and 12 bases stayed unmatched. A further study also used this sample, focusing on T cells in Graves' hyperthyroidism and ophthalmopathy. That source adds: HTBI primers were used for first-round RT-PCR of the TCR CDR3.

The receptor was derived from a woman aged 30 to 39 with Graves disease. The chain combines TRBV24-1 with TRBJ2-1; 8 bases are a match to TRBD2. Source: peripheral blood mononuclear cells (PBMCs), taken at new diagnosis, from a patient treated with antithyroid drugs. CDR3 amino acids: CATSDLEVGSGIRNEQFF. The CDR3 nucleotides are TGTGCCACCAGTGATTTGGAGGTTGGTAGCGGGATTCGCAATGAGCAGTTCTTC.